These 2 T cell receptor beta chains were all obtained from the same sample, sequenced in a study of human T cells and chemical hapten exposure. Time point denoted: patch test 1, 2 weeks after DPC sensitization. The treatment is: therapeutic diphenylcyclopropenone sensitization with weekly scalp DPC. MiXCR, applied by TCRdb to the RACE reads, yields one record per CDR3 protein. The sample comprises more than 70,000 distinct CDR3 sequences, approximately 12% of which are singletons, and 3.5% rests with the top ten. The sample consisted of whole blood, taken in connection with sensitization to the hapten diphenylcyclopropenone (DPC). The receptors were gathered from a woman aged 60-70 years with alopecia areata. Some clones in this sample may be carry-over from other donors' samples.

The table lists this clonotype with a few counts. V usage is TRBV2 and J usage is TRBJ2-3; D uncertain. The germline V gene encodes CDR1 SNHLY and CDR2 FYNNEI. The CDR3 totals 14 residues. V shed 4 bases and J shed 2 bases, with 10 bases lying between them. The DNA for the CDR3 is TGTGCCAGCAGTGGATCCTGGGACACAGATACGCAGTATTTT. Translating it yields CASSGSWDTDTQYF.

This clonotype has more than one count but fewer than ten. This sequence joins TRBV7-6 and TRBJ2-1; no clear D gene. Germline CDR1 SGHVS, CDR2 FNYEAQ. CDR3 size: 16 residues. Trimming took off 2 bases at V and 7 bases at J, with 18 bases between the two ends. For the CDR3, the DNA is TGTGCCAGCAGCTTATTCGCCCATACGGATGTTAATGAGCAGTTCTTC. Its protein is CASSLFAHTDVNEQFF. Drawing the rest from reference TRBV7-6 and TRBJ2-1, the complete variable domain is GAGVSQSPRYKVTKRGQDVALRCDPISGHVSLYWYRQALGQGPEFLTYFNYEAQQDKSGLPNDRFSAERPEGSISTLTIQRTEQRDSAMYRCASSLFAHTDVNEQFFGPGTRLTVL.